Listed below are T cell receptor beta chains from one sample, sequenced in a study of regulatory T cells in long-lasting Graves disease. TCRdb analysed the multiplex PCR reads with MiXCR anew, one entry per CDR3 protein. The top ten clones hold roughly 10% of a sample with some 410,000 distinct CDR3 sequences, around 15% of them seen once. These sequences were also reported in another study, on T cells in Graves' hyperthyroidism and ophthalmopathy.

This specimen consisted of peripheral blood mononuclear cells (PBMCs), obtained at new diagnosis, from a patient treated with antithyroid drugs. All receptors come from a woman between 25 and 40 years old with Graves disease. The CDR3 runs from the conserved cysteine through the conserved F or W. A D gene is named only where the DNA matches it firmly.

d_gene	v_gene	CDR3aa
NA	TRBV13	CASSLGHRNTEAFF
TRBD2	TRBV27	CASSPRTGYGLAAYEQYF
TRBD1	TRBV28	CASSFVVISVPGQGVEANYGYTF
NA	TRBV27	CASSGTVNTEAFF
NA	TRBV28	CASSLNRGSTF
TRBD2	TRBV5-1	CASSLSMVGTSGSYEQYF
TRBD1	TRBV5-1	CASSLFTGDAEAFF
TRBD1	TRBV5-4	CASSLGWGTGFNEQYF
NA	TRBV28	CASSPYLDRAEQYF
NA	TRBV5-1	CASRKPSGTAGTEAFF
NA	TRBV20-1	CSARDRDGPSQLFF
TRBD2	TRBV2	CASRRTSGNYNEQFF
NA	TRBV4-2	CASSQDHRQTLSNTGELFF
TRBD2	TRBV3-1	CASSQFWTSGRGKTQYF
NA	TRBV28	CASKRDIEGEKLFF
NA	TRBV28	CASNIPRAPNTEAFF
NA	TRBV20-1	CSARDLGGTWDEQFF
NA	TRBV29-1	CSVLPHGEKLFF
TRBD2	TRBV11-2	CASTIGTTRPDTQYF
NA	TRBV10-1	CASSESRDGKDTDTQYF
NA	TRBV9	CASSVERPDTQYF
NA	TRBV28	CASSLKFGFEKLFF
NA	TRBV7-9	CASSLDTGVLDTQYF
TRBD2	TRBV6-1	CASRLSRGSSLHEQFF
NA	TRBV28	CASSLGRAGPSWGETQYF
NA	TRBV30	CAWSGQWIRMNTEAFF
NA	TRBV7-6	CASSPRPREEQFF
NA	TRBV7-9	CASSLFRQVRDTEAFF
NA	TRBV29-1	CSVVVGQGLQGYGYTF
TRBD2	TRBV11-2	CASSLNHLAERRTDTQYF
TRBD2	TRBV6-1	CASRTPGLAEDEQYF
NA	TRBV7-3	CASSSRTGKAFF